The clone carrying this TCR beta chain was observed a handful of times. Its specificity is not known. The data originate from a study of CD8 T cells in ankylosing spondylitis. Study-wide findings and caveats: The clones that were linked to disease were reported to be significantly enriched in matched synovial fluid samples from ankylosing spondylitis patients. CD8+ cells made up the disease-linked clones, which were relatively rare in peripheral blood. Seemingly characteristic of ankylosing spondylitis blood was a TCR beta motif consisting of about 8 highly homologous variants. Reports of some motif variants in reactive arthritis synovial fluid and blood predate this one.

Using quantitative 5'-RACE with molecular barcodes, the authors made TCR beta libraries. TCRdb re-derived calls from the 5' RACE reads in MiXCR, one entry per CDR3 protein. Of around 770,000 distinct CDR3 sequences listed, about 10% are singletons. The CDR3 spans 14 residues. V was cut by 0 bases and J by 2 bases, with 6 bases left in between. The germline V gene has CDR1 SGHTA and CDR2 FQGNSA. The sample was blood, either unsorted or a sorted T cell fraction (not recorded which). The clonotype comes from a male donor with ankylosing spondylitis. V is TRBV7-2 and J is TRBJ2-3; D gene ambiguous. The CDR3: CASSLAGHTDTQYF. The CDR3 nucleotides are TGTGCCAGCAGCTTAGCGGGCCACACAGATACGCAGTATTTT.